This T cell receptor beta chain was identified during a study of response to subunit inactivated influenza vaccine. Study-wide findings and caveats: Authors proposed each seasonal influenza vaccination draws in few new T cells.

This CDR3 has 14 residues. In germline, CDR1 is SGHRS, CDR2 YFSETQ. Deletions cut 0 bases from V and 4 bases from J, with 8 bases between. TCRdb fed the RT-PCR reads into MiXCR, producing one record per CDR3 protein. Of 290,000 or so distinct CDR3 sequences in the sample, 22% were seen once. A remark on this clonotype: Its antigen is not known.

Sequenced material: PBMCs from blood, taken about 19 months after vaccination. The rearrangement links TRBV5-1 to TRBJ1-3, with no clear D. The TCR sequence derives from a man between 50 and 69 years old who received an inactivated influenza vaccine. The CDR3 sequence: CASSLDPDGNTIYF. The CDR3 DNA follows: TGCGCCAGCAGCTTGGATCCCGACGGAAACACCATATATTTT. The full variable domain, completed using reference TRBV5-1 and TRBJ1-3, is KAGVTQTPRYLIKTRGQQVTLSCSPISGHRSVSWYQQTPGQGLQFLFEYFSETQRNKGNFPGRFSGRQFSNSRSEMNVSTLELGDSALYLCASSLDPDGNTIYFGEGSWLTVV.